These T cell receptor beta chains were read from a single sample in a study of T cell changes during pregnancy in multiple sclerosis. The assay was immunoSEQ multiplex PCR, and TCRdb's table has in-frame clones only and misses some. The sample has some 60,000 clones; approximately 90% are singletons. The sequences come from peripheral blood, collected in the second trimester of pregnancy. These receptors came from a female donor in good health, enrolled as a control in a pregnancy study. Each CDR3 is given without its conserved first and last residue. The D gene is left open where the match is weak. The listing skips clone size in some rows; elsewhere it reads once, few, many or a size class.

d_call	v_call	clone_size	cdr3_length	j_call	cdr3_aa
TRBD1	TRBV9	NA	14	TRBJ1-6	ASSPGHRDRGSPLH
NA	TRBV7-2	NA	14	TRBJ2-5	ASSLGLGSPQETQY
TRBD1	TRBV18	NA	13	TRBJ2-7	ASSTGQARSYEQY
TRBD2	TRBV28	NA	12	TRBJ2-7	ASSLAGLSYEQY
NA	TRBV6-1	NA	12	TRBJ1-6	ASSGGTGNSPLH
NA	TRBV2	NA	11	TRBJ2-7	ASTNSGIYEQY
TRBD1	TRBV5-1	NA	12	TRBJ2-7	ASMRTGVVQEQY
NA	TRBV6-5	NA	13	TRBJ2-1	ASSYSTGTWNEQF
NA	TRBV2	NA	11	TRBJ1-2	ASSTNPDWGYT
NA	TRBV4-1	NA	14	TRBJ2-2	ASSQEPQPNSGELF
TRBD1	TRBV28	NA	14	TRBJ1-2	ASSGTTGGYNYGYT
NA	TRBV25-1	NA	15	TRBJ2-4	ASSDPRLVVAKNIQY
TRBD2	TRBV4-3	NA	14	TRBJ2-7	ASSPIPASGGAEQY
TRBD2	TRBV18	NA	13	TRBJ2-7	ASSPTSGNSYEQY
NA	TRBV5-6	NA	11	TRBJ1-3	ASSFEDSHTIY
TRBD1	TRBV19	NA	14	TRBJ2-6	ASSMGTGPGANVLT
NA	TRBV6-1	NA	12	TRBJ2-2	ASRTESRTGELF
TRBD2	TRBV27	NA	12	TRBJ2-7	ASRRLAGGNEQY
TRBD2	TRBV7-9	NA	14	TRBJ2-1	ASSLEGLAGVNEQF
NA	TRBV5-1	NA	13	TRBJ1-5	ASSLVGGWDQPQH
NA	TRBV28	NA	13	TRBJ2-5	ASSLAPGDQETQY
NA	TRBV28	NA	11	TRBJ2-7	ASSFSNDYEQY
TRBD1	TRBV30	NA	11	TRBJ2-3	ARSRDREDTQY
NA	TRBV6-1	NA	13	TRBJ1-2	ASSAGQSNSFLYT
NA	TRBV30	NA	11	TRBJ1-1	AWSVTGISEAF
TRBD1	TRBV25-1	NA	10	TRBJ1-2	ASKDRAKSYT
NA	TRBV18	few	14	TRBJ2-5	ASSPVAAGSFETQY
TRBD1	TRBV11-2	once	14	TRBJ2-5	ASSARQGSREETQY
TRBD2	TRBV5-4	NA	11	TRBJ2-7	ASSQGLANKQY
NA	TRBV7-9	NA	12	TRBJ1-2	ASSLIGGPWGYT
TRBD2	TRBV16	NA	19	TRBJ2-3	ASSQSYGSGSSIVGTDTQY
TRBD2	TRBV19	NA	17	TRBJ2-3	ASNPGRLAETYLTDTQY
NA	TRBV10-3	NA	12	TRBJ2-5	AISESLVQETQY
TRBD1	TRBV6-1	NA	12	TRBJ1-3	ASRTGGSGNTIY
NA	TRBV28	NA	14	TRBJ1-4	ASSAGGGGGYEKLF
TRBD1	TRBV7-9	NA	12	TRBJ2-7	ASSTGQGISEQY
NA	TRBV28	NA	10	TRBJ2-7	ASSGGTYEQY